This T cell receptor beta chain comes out of a study of CD8+CD57+ T cells in acquired aplastic anemia. Study-wide background: Yields of DNA that came from sorted CD4+ and CD8+ cells averaged roughly 3 ug. Study-wide points: The study identified roughly 29 CD8+ CDR3 sequences shared by patients and controls.

Genomic DNA constituted the template upon which TCR beta VDJ and CDR3 profiling was performed. TCRdb reprocessed the reads via MiXCR and lists one record per CDR3 protein. Here the sample spans about 98,000 distinct CDR3 sequences, around 68% being singletons. For sequencing, patients were chosen who had shown expansion of CD8+CD57+ cells by flow cytometry. Patients were treatment-naive when blood was sampled. Concerning this clonotype: Its antigen is still unknown.

Germline-derived CDR1 and CDR2 are DFQATT and SNEGSKA (reference sequence). CDR3 size: 15 residues. V shed 4 bases and J 1 base; nucleotides not matched to a gene: 7. The source of this sequence is a human donor with aplastic anemia. The rearrangement links TRBV20-1 to TRBJ2-7; 10 bases fit TRBD2. The material sequenced was sorted CD4+, CD8+, or CD8+CD57+ T cells (not recorded which) from PBMCs. This CDR3 is CSATVAGGWSYEQYF. CDR3 bases: TGCAGTGCTACGGTAGCGGGAGGTTGGTCCTACGAGCAGTACTTC.